Below, 5 T cell receptor beta chains from the same sample are listed, as sequenced in a study of shared clonotypes between healthy human individuals. TCRdb keeps only in-frame clones here, not all; method: immunoSEQ multiplex PCR. The data show roughly 2.5 million clones, approximately 94% seen once. Sequences were obtained from naive CD4+ T cells sorted from blood. Subset: CD45RA+ positively selected. The receptor source for this set is a man aged 18-30 years in good health.

The chain couples TRBV5-6 to TRBJ1-5, with D possibly being TRBD1 (5 bases). V was cut by 3 bases and J by 2 bases, with 12 bases left in between. This CDR3 has 15 residues. Germline loops: CDR1 SGHDT, CDR2 YYEEEE. The CDR3 loop is CASSSTVNGNQPQHF. The DNA of the CDR3 is TGTGCCAGCAGCTCGACAGTAAATGGCAATCAGCCCCAGCATTTT.

This clone was found a few times. The genes are TRBV18 and TRBJ1-1, with D unresolved. Per germline, CDR1 KGHSH and CDR2 LQKENI. The CDR3 is made up of 15 amino acids. Trimming took off 2 bases at V and 1 base at J, with 11 bases between the two ends. Here the CDR3 reads CASSPSPIRNTEAFF. The CDR3 bases are TGTGCCAGCTCACCATCCCCGATCAGGAACACTGAAGCTTTCTTT.

The rearrangement joins TRBV6-5 to TRBJ1-3; D is ambiguous. Per germline, CDR1 MNHEY and CDR2 SVGAGI. V dropped 5 bases and J dropped 4 bases, with 12 bases sitting between them. This CDR3 has 14 residues. The DNA for the CDR3 is TGTGCCAGCAGTATGACAATCGCCGGAAACACCATATATTTT. This translates into CASSMTIAGNTIYF.

This clone was observed a few times. Other DNA sequences in this sample translate to the same CDR3. The chain is built from TRBV19 and TRBJ1-2; 9 bases match TRBD1. Germline lookup yields CDR1 LNHDA and CDR2 SQIVND (reference sequence). The CDR3 is 15 residues long. V shed 9 bases, J shed 2 bases, and the junction held 10 bases outside the gene matches. Here the CDR3 DNA reads TGTGCCAGCTCCAGACCGGGACAGGGAAACTATGGCTACACCTTC. Encoded protein: CASSRPGQGNYGYTF.

The chain employs TRBV28 and TRBJ1-2; tentatively, D is TRBD1 (5 bases). There are 13 residues in the CDR3. From germline, CDR1 is MDHEN and CDR2 SYDVKM. The V end was cut by 2 bases, the J end by 7 bases, with 11 bases between. The CDR3 DNA sequence: TGTGCCAGCAGTTTACCAGGGATTGGTGGCTACACCTTC. Translating it yields CASSLPGIGGYTF.